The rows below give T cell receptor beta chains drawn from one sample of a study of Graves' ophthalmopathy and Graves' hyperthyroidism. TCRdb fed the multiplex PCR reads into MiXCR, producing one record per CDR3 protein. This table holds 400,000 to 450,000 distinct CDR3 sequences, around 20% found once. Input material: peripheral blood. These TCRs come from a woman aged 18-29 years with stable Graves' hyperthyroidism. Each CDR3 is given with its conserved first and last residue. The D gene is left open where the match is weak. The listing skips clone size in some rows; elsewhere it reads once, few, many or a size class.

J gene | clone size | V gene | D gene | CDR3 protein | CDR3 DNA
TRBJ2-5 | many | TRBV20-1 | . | CSAIGGYSGETQYF | TGCAGTGCTATAGGGGGATACAGCGGAGAGACCCAGTACTTC
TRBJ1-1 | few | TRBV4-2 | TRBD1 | CASSQERTGASPEAFF | TGTGCCAGCAGCCAAGAGAGGACAGGGGCCAGCCCTGAAGCTTTCTTT
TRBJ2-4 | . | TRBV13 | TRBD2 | CASSPSRREGHIKYF | TGTGCCAGCAGCCCGTCCCGGCGGGAGGGTCACATTAAGTACTTC
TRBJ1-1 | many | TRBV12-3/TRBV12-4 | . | CASSLEGGSEAFF | TGTGCCAGCAGTTTAGAGGGAGGGAGTGAAGCTTTCTTT
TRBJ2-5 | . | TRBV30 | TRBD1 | CAWSVDREETQYF | TGTGCCTGGAGTGTAGACAGGGAAGAGACCCAGTACTTC
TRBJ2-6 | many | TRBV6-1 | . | CASSSNVLTF | TGTGCCAGCTCGTCCAACGTCCTGACTTTC
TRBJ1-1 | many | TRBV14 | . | CASSQEAPSTEAFF | TGTGCCAGCAGCCAAGAAGCGCCTTCCACTGAAGCTTTCTTT
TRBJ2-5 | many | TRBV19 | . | CASSIVGPRETQYF | TGTGCCAGTAGTATTGTGGGGCCAAGAGAGACCCAGTACTTC
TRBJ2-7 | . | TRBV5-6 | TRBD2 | CASSNGLAGYLYEQYF | TGTGCCAGCAGCAACGGACTAGCGGGATATCTCTACGAGCAGTACTTC
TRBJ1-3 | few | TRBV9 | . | CASSAGAWVRSSGNTIYF | TGTGCCAGCAGCGCAGGGGCGTGGGTGAGGAGCTCTGGAAACACCATATATTTT
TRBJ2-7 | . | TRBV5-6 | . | CASSLAGGYDQYF | TGTGCCAGCAGCTTGGCCGGGGGTTACGATCAGTACTTC
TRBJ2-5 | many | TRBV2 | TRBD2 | CASSEASGSQETQYF | TGTGCCAGCAGTGAGGCTAGCGGAAGCCAAGAGACCCAGTACTTC
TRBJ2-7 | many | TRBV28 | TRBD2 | CATLTSGVQYEQYF | TGTGCCACCTTGACTAGCGGGGTACAATACGAGCAGTACTTC
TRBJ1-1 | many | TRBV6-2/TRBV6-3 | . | CASSQGPTGAFF | TGTGCCAGCAGTCAGGGACCGACGGGAGCTTTCTTT
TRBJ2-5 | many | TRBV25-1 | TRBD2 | CASTDRAGGYQETQYF | TGTGCCAGCACAGACAGGGCGGGAGGGTACCAAGAGACCCAGTACTTC
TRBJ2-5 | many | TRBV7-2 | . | CASSLGHPQETQYF | TGTGCCAGCAGCTTAGGACATCCTCAAGAGACCCAGTACTTC
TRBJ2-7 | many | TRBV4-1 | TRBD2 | CASSQDRRGTSAYEQYF | TGCGCCAGCAGCCAAGATCGCAGGGGGACTAGCGCCTACGAGCAGTACTTC
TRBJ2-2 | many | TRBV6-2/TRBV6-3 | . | CASKISGELFF | TGTGCCAGCAAGATTTCCGGGGAGCTGTTTTTT
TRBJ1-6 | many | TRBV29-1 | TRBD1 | CSVARQGGHHLSSYNSPLHF | TGCAGCGTTGCTAGACAGGGGGGACACCACTTGAGCTCCTATAATTCACCCCTCCACTTT
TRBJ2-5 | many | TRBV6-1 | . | CASSEGPLVETQYF | TGTGCCAGCAGTGAAGGGCCGCTTGTAGAGACCCAGTACTTC
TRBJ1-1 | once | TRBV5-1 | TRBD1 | CASSLRATGRSTEAFF | TGCGCCAGCAGCTTGAGGGCGACAGGGAGGTCCACTGAAGCTTTCTTT
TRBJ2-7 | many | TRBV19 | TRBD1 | CASSSRGQGYEQYF | TGTGCCAGTAGTTCTCGGGGACAGGGCTACGAGCAGTACTTC
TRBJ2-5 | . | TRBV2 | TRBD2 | CASRGGLAAQTQYF | TGTGCCAGCAGAGGAGGACTAGCGGCGCAGACCCAGTACTTC
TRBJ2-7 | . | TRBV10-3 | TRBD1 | CAISGTGSEQYF | TGTGCCATCAGTGGGACAGGGTCCGAGCAGTACTTC
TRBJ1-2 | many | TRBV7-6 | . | CASSPTRDVVHGYTF | TGTGCCAGCAGCCCGACTCGTGATGTCGTGCATGGCTACACCTTC
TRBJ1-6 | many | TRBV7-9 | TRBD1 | CASSLDRVSAPLHF | TGTGCCAGCAGCTTGGACAGGGTGTCTGCACCCCTCCACTTT
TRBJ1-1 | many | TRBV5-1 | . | CASSGGGGGTEAFF | TGCGCCAGCAGTGGAGGGGGGGGCGGAACTGAAGCTTTCTTT
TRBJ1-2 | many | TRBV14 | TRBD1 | CASSTTTGDGYTF | TGTGCCAGCAGTACTACGACAGGGGACGGCTACACCTTC
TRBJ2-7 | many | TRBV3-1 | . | CASSQTRGGLEQYF | TGTGCCAGCAGCCAAACAAGGGGGGGACTCGAGCAGTACTTC
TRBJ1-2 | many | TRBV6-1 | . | CASSEAKGWYGYTF | TGTGCCAGCAGTGAAGCGAAGGGATGGTATGGCTACACCTTC
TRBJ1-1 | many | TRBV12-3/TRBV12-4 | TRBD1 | CASSSRTGPTEAFF | TGTGCCAGCAGTTCTAGGACAGGCCCCACTGAAGCTTTCTTT
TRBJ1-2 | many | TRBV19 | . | CASSTSLGGYTF | TGTGCCAGTAGTACCTCGCTTGGGGGCTACACCTTC
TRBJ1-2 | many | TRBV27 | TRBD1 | CASSVTGGGYYGYTF | TGTGCCAGCAGTGTAACAGGGGGGGGGTACTATGGCTACACCTTC
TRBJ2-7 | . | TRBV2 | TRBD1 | CASRERTGAIDEQYF | TGTGCCAGCAGGGAACGGACAGGGGCGATCGACGAGCAGTACTTC